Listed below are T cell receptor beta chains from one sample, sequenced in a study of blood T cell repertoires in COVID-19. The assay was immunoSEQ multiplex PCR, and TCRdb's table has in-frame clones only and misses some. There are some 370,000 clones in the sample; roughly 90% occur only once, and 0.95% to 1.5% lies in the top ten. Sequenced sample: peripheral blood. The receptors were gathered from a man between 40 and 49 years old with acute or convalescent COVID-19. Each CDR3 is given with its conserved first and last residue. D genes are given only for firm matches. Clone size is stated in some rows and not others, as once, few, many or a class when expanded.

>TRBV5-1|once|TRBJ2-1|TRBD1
CASSPGTGGNNEQFF
TGCGCCAGCAGCCCAGGGACAGGGGGCAACAATGAGCAGTTCTTC
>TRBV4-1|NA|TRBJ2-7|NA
CASSHYLITGSTWEQYF
TGCGCCAGCAGCCACTATCTTATCACGGGATCTACGTGGGAGCAGTACTTC
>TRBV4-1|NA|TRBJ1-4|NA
CASSQEGLLFF
TGCGCCAGCAGCCAAGAGGGACTACTGTTTTTT
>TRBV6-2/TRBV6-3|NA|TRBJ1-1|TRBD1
CASSLDRENTEAFF
TGTGCCAGCAGCTTGGACAGGGAGAACACTGAAGCTTTCTTT
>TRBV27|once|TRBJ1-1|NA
CASSLSGQGPGNTEAFF
TGTGCCAGCAGTTTATCGGGTCAGGGCCCCGGGAACACTGAAGCTTTCTTT
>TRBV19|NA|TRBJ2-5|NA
CASSIVAEETQYF
TGTGCCAGTAGTATAGTCGCGGAAGAGACCCAGTACTTC
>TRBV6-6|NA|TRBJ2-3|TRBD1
CASSKGQRDTDTQYF
TGTGCCAGCAGTAAGGGACAGAGAGACACAGATACGCAGTATTTT
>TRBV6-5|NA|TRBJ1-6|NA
CASTVQGNSPLHF
TGTGCCAGCACGGTTCAGGGAAATTCACCCCTCCACTTT
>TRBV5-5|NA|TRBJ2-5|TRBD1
CASSLGGTGIAETQYF
TGTGCCAGCAGCTTGGGAGGGACAGGGATAGCAGAGACCCAGTACTTC
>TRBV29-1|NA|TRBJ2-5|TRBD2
CSVAVGLAGPETQYF
TGCAGCGTCGCCGTGGGACTAGCGGGGCCAGAGACCCAGTACTTC
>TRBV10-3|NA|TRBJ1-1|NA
CAISDPSGWELAFF
TGTGCCATCAGTGACCCATCCGGGTGGGAGTTGGCTTTCTTT
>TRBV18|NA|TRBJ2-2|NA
CASSPTASNTGELFF
TGTGCCAGCTCACCAACAGCCTCGAACACCGGGGAGCTGTTTTTT
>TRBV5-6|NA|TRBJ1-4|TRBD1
CASSFLTGTANEKLFF
TGTGCCAGCAGCTTCCTTACCGGGACAGCGAATGAAAAACTGTTTTTT
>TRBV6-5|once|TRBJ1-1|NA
CASSYSGWSGEAFF
TGTGCCAGCAGTTACTCGGGTTGGTCGGGTGAAGCTTTCTTT
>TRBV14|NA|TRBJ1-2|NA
CASSQDTYDINYGYTF
TGTGCCAGCAGCCAAGATACTTATGACATTAACTATGGCTACACCTTC
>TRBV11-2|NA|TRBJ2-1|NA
CASRLEALATNEQFF
TGTGCCAGCAGACTCGAGGCCCTAGCCACGAATGAGCAGTTCTTC
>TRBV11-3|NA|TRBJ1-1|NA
CASSLSGGNTEAFF
TGTGCCAGCAGCTTATCCGGGGGGAACACTGAAGCTTTCTTT
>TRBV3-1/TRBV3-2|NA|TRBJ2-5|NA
CASSALAETQYF
TGTGCCAGCAGCGCCTTAGCAGAGACCCAGTACTTC
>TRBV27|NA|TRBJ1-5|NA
CASSLAGYQPQHF
TGTGCCAGCAGTTTAGCAGGGTATCAGCCCCAGCATTTT
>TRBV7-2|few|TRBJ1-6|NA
CASSLDGYNSPLHF
TGTGCCAGCAGCTTAGACGGTTATAATTCACCCCTCCACTTT
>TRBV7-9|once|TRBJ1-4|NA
CASSQAPRGGKLFF
TGTGCCAGCAGCCAAGCCCCACGGGGGGGAAAACTGTTTTTT
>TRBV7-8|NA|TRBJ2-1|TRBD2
CASITTGTSAYNEQFF
TGTGCCAGCATAACTACGGGGACTAGCGCCTACAATGAGCAGTTCTTC
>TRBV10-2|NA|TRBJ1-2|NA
CASSDGGSGYGYTF
TGCGCCAGCAGTGACGGGGGATCGGGCTATGGCTACACCTTC
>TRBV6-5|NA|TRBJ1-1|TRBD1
CASSLRQGGNTEAFF
TGTGCCAGCAGTTTACGACAGGGAGGGAACACTGAAGCTTTCTTT
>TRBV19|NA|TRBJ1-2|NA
CASSRGTSNYGYTF
TGTGCCAGTAGTAGAGGGACTTCCAACTATGGCTACACCTTC
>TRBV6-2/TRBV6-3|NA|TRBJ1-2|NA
CASSPGNYGYTF
TGTGCCAGCAGCCCCGGGAATTATGGCTACACCTTC
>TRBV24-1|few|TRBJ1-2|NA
CATSDSDTNYGYTF
TGTGCCACCAGTGATTCCGACACTAACTATGGCTACACCTTC
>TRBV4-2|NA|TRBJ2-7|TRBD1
CASSPGTGSYEQYF
TGTGCCAGCAGCCCTGGGACAGGGAGCTACGAGCAGTACTTC
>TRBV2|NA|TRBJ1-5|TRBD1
CASAGPTGVEQPQHF
TGTGCCAGCGCGGGACCGACAGGGGTGGAACAGCCCCAGCATTTT
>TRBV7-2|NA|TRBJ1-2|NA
CASSSHIDLGYTF
TGTGCCAGCAGCTCCCATATCGACTTGGGCTACACCTTC
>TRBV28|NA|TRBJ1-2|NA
CASSLGLRGFTF
TGTGCCAGCAGCCTGGGTTTGCGGGGTTTCACCTTC
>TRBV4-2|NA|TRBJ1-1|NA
CASSVTGSTEAFF
TGTGCCAGCAGCGTCACAGGGAGCACTGAAGCTTTCTTT
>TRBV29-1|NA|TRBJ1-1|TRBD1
CSAHGRQGAGTEAFF
TGCAGCGCCCACGGTCGACAGGGGGCTGGCACTGAAGCTTTCTTT
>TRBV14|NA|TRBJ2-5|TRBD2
CASSQDPGGLAGGPAYETQYF
TGTGCCAGCAGCCAAGATCCTGGTGGACTAGCGGGAGGGCCAGCGTACGAGACCCAGTACTTC
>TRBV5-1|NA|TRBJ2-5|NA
CASSLARQVENRQETQYF
TGCGCCAGCAGCTTGGCGCGACAGGTGGAAAACCGCCAAGAGACCCAGTACTTC
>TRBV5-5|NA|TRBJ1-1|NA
CASSFGTPRNTEAFF
TGTGCCAGCAGTTTCGGGACTCCACGGAACACTGAAGCTTTCTTT